A single sample is the source of the 32 T cell receptor beta chains below, sequenced in a study of prognosis after radiotherapy for stage I lung cancer. Amplicons of TCR beta CDR3 were generated from genomic DNA by two-round multiplex PCR. The first round of PCR was done with primers that matched each TRBV and TRBJ gene. TCRdb passed the multiplex PCR reads through MiXCR, listing each CDR3 protein once. The repertoire has 12,000 to 15,000 distinct CDR3 sequences, roughly 50% of them found once; the top ten carry roughly 40%. The specimen comprised PBMCs, sampled before or after stereotactic body radiation therapy (not recorded which). The receptors derive from a donor aged 50 or older with non-small cell lung cancer.

This clonotype rates as medium-sized (0.01 to 0.1%). The rearrangement joins TRBV4-1 to TRBJ1-2, with TRBD1 as a possible D gene (6 bases). CDR3 length: 16 amino acids. From germline, CDR1 is MGHRA and CDR2 YSYEKL. V dropped 1 base and J dropped 8 bases, with 20 bases sitting between them. This CDR3 is CASSQVGAGAARGYTF. The CDR3 DNA follows: TGCGCCAGCAGCCAAGTGGGGGCCGGGGCGGCCCGCGGCTACACCTTC.

This clonotype was detected many times. The J gene is TRBJ2-7, the V gene TRBV5-1; TRBD2 matches 11 bases. The CDR3 length is 15 residues. Trimming removed 4 bases from V and 5 bases from J; junction bases left unmatched: 8. Germline-derived CDR1 and CDR2 are SGHRS and YFSETQ. The CDR3 protein is CASSQTSGGNDEQYF. CDR3 in DNA: TGCGCCAGCAGCCAAACTAGCGGGGGAAACGACGAGCAGTACTTC.

To note about this clonotype: With a far larger clone one base away, a read error is the likely cause. V is TRBV6-4 and J is TRBJ2-2, with 7 bases that match TRBD2. This CDR3 spans 16 amino acids. Germline values: CDR1 MRHNA, CDR2 SNTAGT. CDR3 DNA sequence: TGTGCCAGCAGTTACCTTAGCGGGCTGGGATCCGGGGATCTGTTTTTT. Residues: CASSYLSGLGSGDLFF.

Concerning this clonotype: A much larger clone differs from this one at a single base, so this may be a read error. The chain recombines TRBV29-1 with TRBJ2-5, with a possible D match to TRBD2 (5 bases). CDR3 length: 10 residues. Germline CDR1 reads SQVTM; CDR2 reads ANQGSEA. Between the trimmed V and J ends, which lost 4 bases and 8 bases, there was a span of 8 bases. In DNA, the CDR3 is TGCAGCGTTGCTCGGGATACCCAGTACTTC. This translates into CSVARDTQYF.

This clonotype was seen ten or more times. The V and J genes are TRBV12-3 or TRBV12-4 and TRBJ2-3, with TRBD2 identical over 8 bases. This CDR3 region has 14 residues. Trimming removed 3 bases from V and 4 bases from J; junction bases left unmatched: 3. Here the CDR3 DNA reads TGTGCCAGCAGTTTTTCGGGAGGGCCAGATACGCAGTATTTT. Translating it yields CASSFSGGPDTQYF.

The rearrangement uses TRBV4-1 and TRBJ1-2; tentative D call: TRBD1 (6 bases). This CDR3 has 15 amino acids. V was shortened by 0 bases and J by 4 bases, with 12 bases between the two germline ends. Looked up from germline, CDR1 is MGHRA and CDR2 is YSYEKL. The CDR3 region is CASSQEGSRGYGYTF. The CDR3 bases are TGCGCCAGCAGCCAAGAAGGAAGCAGGGGCTATGGCTACACCTTC.

This chain uses TRBV14 with TRBJ2-2; D is unresolved. Germline assignment: CDR1 SGHDN and CDR2 FVKESK. The CDR3 runs 14 residues. Trimming removed 1 base from V and 3 bases from J, with 6 bases in between. The CDR3 coding sequence is TGTGCCAGCAGCCAAGTAATTTACACCGGGGAGCTGTTTTTT. It specifies CASSQVIYTGELFF.

Worth noting for this clonotype: A far larger clone lies a single base away; this is likely a read error. The V call is TRBV6-5, the J call TRBJ2-7; no clear D. Germline V gene data show CDR1 as MNHEY and CDR2 as SVGAGI. The ends were cut back, 10 bases at V and 2 bases at J, with 18 bases in the middle. This CDR3 contains 14 residues. CDR3 nucleotides: TGTGCCACGCACCCCCATCGGCCGACCTACGAGCAGTACTTC. Translating it yields CATHPHRPTYEQYF.

This clonotype was picked up a small number of times. The V call is TRBV7-2, the J call TRBJ1-6; no firm D call. V lost 1 base and J lost 8, with 12 bases in between. Germline CDR1 is SGHTA and CDR2 is FQGNSA. This CDR3 has 15 residues. Here the CDR3 reads CASSLVSRYDSPLHF. As DNA, the CDR3 is TGTGCCAGCAGCTTAGTTTCCAGGTATGATTCACCCCTCCACTTT.

V usage is TRBV6-1 and J usage is TRBJ2-1; 7 bases agree with TRBD1. There are 13 residues in the CDR3. V gave up 6 bases and J gave up 12 bases; unmatched junction bases: 11. From germline, CDR1 is MNHNS and CDR2 SASEGT. The CDR3 nucleotides are TGTGCCAGCAGCCCAACAACGGGACAGCGGCAGTTCTTC. It specifies CASSPTTGQRQFF.

By frequency in the sample, this clonotype is medium-sized (0.01 to 0.1%). The chain is built from TRBV12-3 or TRBV12-4 and TRBJ1-2, with D perhaps matching TRBD1 (6 bases). The CDR3 contains 16 residues. Deletions cut 7 bases from V and 0 bases from J, with 18 bases between. The CDR3 region has the DNA TGTGCCAGCACCCTTTGGCAGGGGCCGCCTAACTATGGCTACACCTTC. It is translated as CASTLWQGPPNYGYTF.

The chain uses TRBV15 and TRBJ1-6, with 8 bases matching TRBD1. V shed 5 bases and J 8 bases; nucleotides not matched to a gene: 2. Germline-derived CDR1 and CDR2 are LNHNV and YYDKDF (reference sequence). CDR3 length equals 13 residues. CDR3 residues: CATSLTGDSPLHF. In DNA, the CDR3 is TGTGCCACCAGCTTGACAGGGGATTCACCCCTCCACTTT.

The V and J genes are TRBV12-3 or TRBV12-4 and TRBJ2-1, with unresolved D. V lost 3 bases and J 4 bases, leaving 13 bases between the germline ends. CDR3 length: 15 amino acids. CDR3 residues: CASSFSSPKYNEQFF. CDR3 coding DNA: TGTGCCAGCAGTTTCTCCTCCCCAAAATACAATGAGCAGTTCTTC.

This clonotype was counted at least ten times. The V call is TRBV29-1, the J call TRBJ2-3; D perhaps matches TRBD2 (7 bases). Between the trimmed V and J ends, which lost 8 bases and 4 bases, there was a span of 16 bases. Germline V gene lookup returns CDR1 SQVTM and CDR2 ANQGSEA. The CDR3 sequence is 13 residues long. The CDR3 loop is CSSRGGNADTQYF. CDR3 DNA sequence: TGCAGCTCTAGGGGGGGAAATGCAGATACGCAGTATTTT.

The chain recombines TRBV29-1 with TRBJ2-5, with a possible D match to TRBD2 (5 bases). There are 13 residues in the CDR3. Per the germline V gene, CDR1 is SQVTM and CDR2 is ANQGSEA. V lost 2 bases to trimming and J lost 0 bases, with 7 bases between them. The CDR3: CSVEKLDQETQYF. The CDR3 coding sequence is TGCAGCGTTGAAAAACTAGACCAAGAGACCCAGTACTTC.

Ten or more counts support this clonotype. The V gene is TRBV5-1, the J gene TRBJ1-1; no clear D gene. V lost 2 bases and J 3 bases, leaving 23 bases between the germline ends. Per the germline V gene, CDR1 is SGHRS and CDR2 is YFSETQ. The CDR3 covers 18 residues. In DNA, the CDR3 is TGCGCCAGCAGCTTTTGGGCGGTCAACTTAATAGCGGACACTGAAGCTTTCTTT. It codes for CASSFWAVNLIADTEAFF. The entire variable domain, with the rest obtained from reference TRBV5-1 and TRBJ1-1, is as follows: KAGVTQTPRYLIKTRGQQVTLSCSPISGHRSVSWYQQTPGQGLQFLFEYFSETQRNKGNFPGRFSGRQFSNSRSEMNVSTLELGDSALYLCASSFWAVNLIADTEAFFGQGTRLTVV.

The chain uses TRBV20-1 and TRBJ1-6; D may be TRBD1 (6 bases). Trimming took 6 bases from V and 8 from J, leaving 26 bases between them. Germline CDR1 reads DFQATT; CDR2 reads SNEGSKA (reference sequence). The CDR3 has 17 amino acids. CDR3 residues: CSAQRPTGYLFDSPLHF. The CDR3 nucleotides read TGCAGTGCCCAGCGACCAACAGGGTATCTCTTTGATTCACCCCTCCACTTT.

This chain links TRBV6-1 with TRBJ1-2; maybe TRBD1 (6 bases). This CDR3 region has 13 residues. The germline gives CDR1 MNHNS, CDR2 SASEGT. V lost 6 bases to trimming and J lost 0 bases, with 8 bases between them. CDR3 loop: CASRTGPNYGYTF. CDR3 in DNA: TGTGCCAGCAGAACAGGGCCTAACTATGGCTACACCTTC.

Ten or more counts support this clonotype. CDR3 DNA: TGTGCCAGCAGCAAGACGACTAGCGGGAGGATAAGTGAGCAGTTCTTC. It is translated as CASSKTTSGRISEQFF. The chain recombines TRBV5-5 with TRBJ2-1; 13 nucleotides agree with TRBD2. J was trimmed by 9 bases and V by 4 bases; bases with no gene match: 10. CDR3 size: 16 residues. Germline V gives CDR1 SGHKS, CDR2 YYEKEE (reference sequence). The entire variable domain, with the rest obtained from reference TRBV5-5 and TRBJ2-1, is as follows: DAGVTQSPTHLIKTRGQQVTLRCSPISGHKSVSWYQQVLGQGPQFIFQYYEKEERGRGNFPDRFSARQFPNYSSELNVNALLLGDSALYLCASSKTTSGRISEQFFGPGTRLTVL.

Details on this clonotype: Sequence at one end of the junction differs from germline and may be a read error. The chain employs TRBV28 and TRBJ2-2; either TRBD1 or TRBD2 may fit D (5 bases each). CDR1 is MDHEN and CDR2 is SYDVKM in the germline V gene. The CDR3 contains 15 residues. Here the CDR3 DNA reads TGTGCCAGCACTACCCCAGGGTCCCACACCGGGGAGCTGTTCTTT. This encodes CASTTPGSHTGELFF.

The V call is TRBV5-1, the J call TRBJ2-7; 14 bases map to TRBD2. V shed 1 base and J 2 bases; nucleotides not matched to a gene: 14. CDR3 length: 20 residues. Germline V gene sequence: CDR1 SGHRS, CDR2 YFSETQ. The CDR3, as DNA: TGCGCCAGCAGCTTGCTGTCGGCGGCTGGACTAGCGGGAGGAACCTACGAGCAGTACTTC. Its translation: CASSLLSAAGLAGGTYEQYF.

This clonotype came up many times. The chain couples TRBV7-9 to TRBJ2-7, with D unresolved. The V end lost 1 base, the J end lost 12 bases, and 13 bases lay between the germline ends. From germline, CDR1 is SEHNR and CDR2 FQNEAQ (reference sequence). This CDR3 is 12 amino acids long. CDR3 DNA: TGTGCCAGCAGCTTAGTGGGGTCCGGAATGTACTTC. Amino acid sequence: CASSLVGSGMYF.

In this sample, this clonotype turned up many times. This chain joins TRBV18 and TRBJ1-3; no firm D call. This CDR3 is 11 amino acids long. Per germline, CDR1 KGHSH and CDR2 LQKENI. V was trimmed by 2 bases and J by 15 bases, leaving 11 bases between them. The CDR3 DNA is TGTGCCAGCTCACCAGGGCTAGGCGGATATTTT. Translation: CASSPGLGGYF.

J is TRBJ2-1 and V is TRBV28; 9 nucleotides agree with TRBD1. Per the germline V gene, CDR1 is MDHEN and CDR2 is SYDVKM. CDR3 size: 15 residues. With V trimmed by 3 bases and J by 9 bases, 9 bases remained unmatched. CDR3 DNA: TGTGCCAGCAGTTTGAGGGACAGGGTAGTTGGTGAGCAGTTCTTC. Encoded protein: CASSLRDRVVGEQFF.

This clonotype qualifies as medium-sized. The chain joins TRBV27 to TRBJ2-3, with D possibly matching TRBD1 (6 bases). The CDR3 contains 16 residues. The V end lost 8 bases, the J end lost 6 bases, and 24 bases lay between the germline ends. Germline lookup yields CDR1 MNHEY and CDR2 SMNVEV (reference sequence). The CDR3 bases are TGTGCCAGCTCCTCTTCGTGGGCGGTGAGGGGGGATACGCAGTATTTT. This sequence encodes CASSSSWAVRGDTQYF.

This clonotype was observed at least ten times. The chain recombines TRBV7-9 with TRBJ2-5, with 8 bases that match TRBD1. Germline trimming cut 3 bases from V and 5 bases from J; bases unmatched to any gene: 8. Germline CDR1 and CDR2: SEHNR and FQNEAQ (reference sequence). This CDR3 comprises 15 residues. The CDR3 protein is CASSFARGQGETQYF. DNA for the CDR3: TGTGCCAGCAGCTTTGCCAGGGGGCAGGGGGAGACCCAGTACTTC.

For this clonotype: Relative to the germline gene, one junction end is altered; a read error may explain this. The chain links TRBV6-2 or TRBV6-3 to TRBJ2-2; D remains ambiguous. From germline, CDR1 is MNHEY and CDR2 SVGEGT. The CDR3 totals 16 residues. In DNA form, the CDR3 reads TGTGCCAGCAGTTACTATCGTCCCACGGCGACCGTGGAGCTGTTTTTT. Translated: CASSYYRPTATVELFF.

Worth noting for this clonotype: This sequence is one base from a far larger clone and is likely a read error. The rearrangement joins TRBV6-4 to TRBJ2-1, with D possibly matching TRBD2 (6 bases). There are 15 residues in the CDR3. CDR1 and CDR2 from the germline V gene are MRHNA and SNTAGT. The CDR3 sequence is CASRTIRGRYNDQFF. CDR3 bases: TGTGCCAGCAGAACGATACGGGGGAGATACAATGATCAGTTCTTC.

The table lists this clonotype with many counts. V gene TRBV6-1 combines with J gene TRBJ1-5; weak D call: TRBD1 (6 bases). The CDR3 length is 14 residues. Germline V gives CDR1 MNHNS, CDR2 SASEGT. V was clipped by 8 bases and J by 6 bases, with 17 bases between them. CDR3 protein: CASQEGGAGQPQHF. CDR3 coding DNA: TGTGCCAGCCAGGAGGGGGGGGCAGGTCAGCCCCAGCATTTT.

This clonotype was picked up many times. This rearrangement joins TRBV7-9 to TRBJ2-3; D is perhaps TRBD1 (6 bases). The V and J ends lost 5 bases and 5 bases respectively, with 17 bases between them. The CDR3 sequence is 15 residues long. Germline assignment: CDR1 SEHNR and CDR2 FQNEAQ (reference sequence). CDR3 sequence (DNA): TGTGCCAGCAGCACCCCCGGGACAACCATAGATACGCAGTATTTT. This gives the protein CASSTPGTTIDTQYF.

This clonotype ranks as medium-sized (0.01 to 0.1%). This chain connects TRBV28 to TRBJ1-2; maybe TRBD1 (5 bases). The CDR3 extends over 13 amino acids. V lost 3 bases to trimming and J lost 4 bases, with 9 bases between them. CDR1 and CDR2 from the germline V gene are MDHEN and SYDVKM. The CDR3 here is CASSFGGTYGYTF. The CDR3 DNA follows: TGTGCCAGCAGTTTTGGGGGGACCTATGGCTACACCTTC.

With respect to this clonotype: At one end, the junction sequence differs from germline, possibly due to a read error. The chain uses TRBV19 and TRBJ2-3; D remains unclear. The germline V gene has CDR1 LNHDA and CDR2 SQIVND (reference sequence). CDR3 length: 14 residues. In DNA form, the CDR3 reads TGTTCCAGTAAGGCCAGTATTAGCACAGAGACGCAGTATTTT. It specifies CSSKASISTETQYF. Looking up the rest from reference TRBV19 and TRBJ2-3 gives the full variable domain: DGGITQSPKYLFRKEGQNVTLSCEQNLNHDAMYWYRQDPGQGLRLIYYSQIVNDFQKGDIAEGYSVSREKKESFPLTVTSAQKNPTAFYLCSSKASISTETQYFGPGTRLTVL.